This record covers a single T cell receptor (beta chain). Its antigen is currently unknown. This sample is drawn from a study of T-cell reconstitution after alpha-beta-depleted transplantation in children. Unique molecular identifiers were incorporated when the TCRbeta library was constructed. In TCRdb, the PCR reads were re-called with MiXCR into one record per CDR3 protein. The table shows about 500,000 distinct CDR3 sequences, with 10% to 12% occurring only once. Study-wide results and limits: Alpha-beta T cells about two months after transplant reportedly derived from several hundred expanded graft clones. Where some patients showed high TCRbeta diversity at day 60, it came from recipient T cells and thymic progenitors that had survived.

V shed 4 bases and J 0 bases; nucleotides not matched to a gene: 1. Germline V gives CDR1 SGHRS, CDR2 YFSETQ. The length of the CDR3 is 15 residues. This sequence originates from a female patient between 2 and 15 years old who had a stem cell transplant for aplastic anemia, so the T cells may come from the graft donor. The sequencing here drew on PBMCs, mostly from graft donor cells, taken 180 days after TCRalphabeta/CD19-depleted stem cell transplant. The chain recombines TRBV5-1 with TRBJ2-3, with 11 bases aligning to TRBD2. CDR3 bases: TGCGCCAGCAGCACTAGCGGGAGAAGCACAGATACGCAGTATTTT. Protein sequence: CASSTSGRSTDTQYF.